This T cell receptor (beta chain) was found in a study of shared clonotypes between healthy human individuals. Study overall: Serving as donors were two women and three men, whose ages spanned 18 to 49. Per donor, CD8 memory used one plate, CD8 naive used two, CD4 memory used three and CD4 naive used three. Overall study findings and caveats: Limitation of the genetic and exposure-history diversity represented came from the few donors.

The naive CD8 subset, CD45RO-negative cells positively selected for CCR7, excluded terminally differentiated effector memory CD45RA+ cells. CDR3 length: 14 amino acids. Trimming took 0 bases from V and 6 from J, leaving 11 bases between them. The germline V gene has CDR1 SEHNR and CDR2 FQNEAQ (reference sequence). Study processing details: ImmunoSEQ supplied junction-only sequences lacking quality scores, so filtering was different. Profiled with immunoSEQ multiplex PCR; TCRdb holds only in-frame clones, not every one. V, J and clone size derive from that table, while D and trimming were established from the DNA sequence. This sample has around 2,000,000 clones, with approximately 94% found just once. A remark on this clone: Its specificity is not known.

This receptor was taken from a man between 18 and 29 years old in good health. The sequencing sample was made of naive CD8+ T cells sorted from blood. This chain links TRBV7-9 with TRBJ1-2; perhaps TRBD1 as D (6 bases). Written as DNA, the CDR3 is TGTGCCAGCAGCTTAGCGGGGGGCAAGGATGGCTACACCTTC. Translated, it gives CASSLAGGKDGYTF. Variable domain in full (rest from reference TRBV7-9 and TRBJ1-2): DTGVSQNPRHKITKRGQNVTFRCDPISEHNRLYWYRQTLGQGPEFLTYFQNEAQLEKSRLLSDRFSAERPKGSFSTLEIQRTEQGDSAMYLCASSLAGGKDGYTFGSGTRLTVV.